What follows are 19 T cell receptor beta chains derived from one specimen sequenced in a study of T cells in Graves' hyperthyroidism and ophthalmopathy. Amplification yielded TCR beta CDR3 regions, with RNA transcripts as the source. The HTBI set primed first-round TCR CDR3 RT-PCR. In TCRdb, the multiplex PCR reads were re-called with MiXCR into one record per CDR3 protein. The repertoire consists of approximately 300,000 distinct CDR3 sequences, with around 20% occurring once and the leading ten covering approximately 35%. Specimen: blood. These receptor sequences come from a man aged 45-65 years with Graves' ophthalmopathy.

This clonotype was seen at least ten times. V gene TRBV2 combines with J gene TRBJ1-1; 9 bases map to TRBD1. The CDR3 is made up of 15 amino acids. V lost 2 bases and J lost 1; bases outside the gene matches: 2. CDR1 SNHLY and CDR2 FYNNEI come from the germline V gene. The CDR3 DNA reads TGTGCCAGCAGTGAAAGGGGACAGGGGAACACTGAAGCTTTCTTT. It encodes CASSERGQGNTEAFF. The full variable domain, rest sourced from reference TRBV2 and TRBJ1-1, is EPEVTQTPSHQVTQMGQEVILRCVPISNHLYFYWYRQILGQKVEFLVSFYNNEISEKSEIFDDQFSVERPDGSNFTLKIRSTKLEDSAMYFCASSERGQGNTEAFFGQGTRLTVV.

There are a few counts of this clonotype. The chain carries TRBV18 and TRBJ1-5; D is ambiguous. This CDR3 is 14 amino acids long. Germline V lookup: CDR1 KGHSH, CDR2 LQKENI. The V gene lost 0 bases and the J gene lost 3 bases, with 6 bases spanning the gap. The CDR3 coding sequence is TGTGCCAGCTCACCACCAGGAGCCAATCAGCCCCAGCATTTT. Amino acid sequence: CASSPPGANQPQHF. The full variable domain, in which reference TRBV18 and TRBJ1-5 provide the parts outside the CDR3, is NAGVMQNPRHLVRRRGQEARLRCSPMKGHSHVYWYRQLPEEGLKFMVYLQKENIIDESGMPKERFSAEFPKEGPSILRIQQVVRGDSAAYFCASSPPGANQPQHFGDGTRLSIL.

This clonotype has a handful of counts. This chain uses TRBV6-5 with TRBJ2-5; the D gene is possibly TRBD1 (5 bases). CDR1 and CDR2 from the germline V gene are MNHEY and SVGAGI. This CDR3 contains 15 residues. Trimming shortened V by 0 bases and J by 7 bases, and 15 bases separated the two germline ends. The CDR3 here is CASSYSGPPGATQYF. The CDR3 nucleotides are TGTGCCAGCAGTTACTCGGGGCCCCCTGGGGCGACCCAGTACTTC.

This sequence joins TRBV5-1 and TRBJ2-3; 7 bases match TRBD2. Germline loops: CDR1 SGHRS, CDR2 YFSETQ. Unmatched junction bases numbered 8, after V lost 0 bases and J lost 4 bases. The length of the CDR3 is 16 residues. CDR3 sequence reads: CASSLGPAGDSDTQYF. The CDR3 nucleotides are TGCGCCAGCAGCTTGGGGCCCGCGGGGGATTCAGATACGCAGTATTTT.

This chain uses TRBV5-6 with TRBJ2-1; D unclear. This CDR3 region has 15 residues. The V end was cut by 4 bases, the J end by 3 bases, with 14 bases between. Germline assignment: CDR1 SGHDT and CDR2 YYEEEE. CDR3 bases: TGTGCCAGCAGCCTTCTGACGCGCAGCTACAATGAGCAGTTCTTC. This translates into CASSLLTRSYNEQFF.

This clonotype was found many times. The chain has TRBV28 and TRBJ2-5; 7 bases align to TRBD2. J gave up 5 bases and V 8 bases, and 5 bases lay outside the gene matches. The CDR3 consists of 12 residues. Germline V gene lookup returns CDR1 MDHEN and CDR2 SYDVKM. The CDR3 DNA follows: TGTGCCAGCGTTAGCGGGCCGGAGACCCAGTACTTC. This codes for CASVSGPETQYF.

This clonotype was counted between two and nine times. V is TRBV10-3 and J is TRBJ2-1; 10 nucleotides match TRBD2. CDR1 is ENHRY, CDR2 SYGVKD, per germline. The CDR3 is 14 residues long. V trimming: 7 bases; J trimming: 5 bases; junction bases outside the gene matches: 5. This CDR3 reads CAIMTSGPDNEQFF. CDR3 DNA: TGTGCCATCATGACTAGCGGGCCAGACAATGAGCAGTTCTTC.

This clonotype showed up many times. J is TRBJ2-5 and V is TRBV2; the D call may be TRBD1 or TRBD2 (5 bases each). Trimming left V 3 bases short and J 5 bases short, with 16 bases between. The CDR3 totals 15 residues. The germline V gene has CDR1 SNHLY and CDR2 FYNNEI. In DNA, the CDR3 is TGTGCCAGCAGTGACGGGTCGGGGCGCGGGGAGACCCAGTACTTC. The encoded protein is CASSDGSGRGETQYF.

The rearrangement uses TRBV6-9 and TRBJ2-7; D is uncertain. Germline CDR1 and CDR2: MNHGY and SVAAGI. This CDR3 region has 13 residues. V was shortened by 3 bases and J by 0 bases, with 6 bases between the two germline ends. The CDR3 spells CASSYPNSYEQYF. The CDR3 coding sequence is TGTGCCAGCAGTTACCCCAACTCCTACGAGCAGTACTTC.

Ten or more counts support this clonotype. The J gene is TRBJ2-1, the V gene TRBV20-1, with 14 bases fitting TRBD2. The V gene end was trimmed by 3 bases and the J gene end by 7 bases; junction bases not matched to a gene: 8. The germline V gene encodes CDR1 DFQATT and CDR2 SNEGSKA (reference sequence). The CDR3 is made up of 16 amino acids. The CDR3 loop reads CSARAPGTSGSNEQFF. CDR3 sequence (DNA): TGCAGTGCTAGGGCGCCCGGGACTAGCGGGAGTAATGAGCAGTTCTTC.

Ten or more counts support this clonotype. The chain uses TRBV5-1 and TRBJ2-7; maybe TRBD1 (6 bases). The CDR3 totals 14 residues. Germline values: CDR1 SGHRS, CDR2 YFSETQ. Between the trimmed V and J ends, which lost 7 bases and 0 bases, there was a span of 14 bases. For the CDR3, the DNA is TGCGCCAGCGCACTGGGGGACAACTCCTACGAGCAGTACTTC. This translates into CASALGDNSYEQYF.

This clonotype showed up many times. The rearrangement uses TRBV5-1 and TRBJ2-7, with 11 bases lining up with TRBD2. There are 15 residues in the CDR3. The V gene's germline CDR1 is SGHRS and CDR2 YFSETQ. Trimming at V came to 3 bases and at J to 3 bases, leaving 5 bases not matched to a gene. As DNA, the CDR3 is TGCGCCAGCAGCTCGCTAGCGGGAGGAAACTACGAGCAGTACTTC. Encoded protein: CASSSLAGGNYEQYF.

The chain combines TRBV20-1 with TRBJ2-7; D may be TRBD1 or TRBD2 (5 bases each). The V end lost 5 bases, the J end lost 6 bases, and 23 bases lay between the germline ends. CDR1 and CDR2 (germline): DFQATT, SNEGSKA (reference sequence). This CDR3 region has 15 residues. The CDR3 is CSAFNPGTGSSEQYF. DNA for the CDR3: TGCAGTGCTTTCAACCCCGGGACGGGGTCGTCCGAGCAGTACTTC.

In regard to this clonotype: A clone one base away is much larger, so this may be a read error. The chain links TRBV28 to TRBJ2-3; tentative D call: TRBD1 (5 bases). The CDR3 is made up of 15 amino acids. Germline values: CDR1 MDHEN, CDR2 SYDVKM. CDR3 residues: CASTQFDRGTDAQYF. CDR3 DNA sequence: TGTGCCAGCACCCAGTTTGATAGGGGCACAGATGCGCAGTATTTT.

This clonotype was seen a handful of times. This chain uses TRBV6-1 with TRBJ2-7; maybe TRBD2 (5 bases). The CDR3 contains 15 residues. With 6 bases removed from V and 0 bases from J, the gap between germline ends came to 15 bases. Germline values: CDR1 MNHNS, CDR2 SASEGT. Here the CDR3 DNA reads TGTGCCAGCAGCTCCGGGGTGGGCAGCTCCTACGAGCAGTACTTC. It is translated as CASSSGVGSSYEQYF.

This chain joins TRBV7-9 and TRBJ2-7; D call uncertain. With 4 bases removed from V and 7 bases from J, the gap between germline ends came to 17 bases. The CDR3 covers 14 residues. CDR1 and CDR2 (germline): SEHNR, FQNEAQ (reference sequence). The CDR3 nucleotides read TGTGCCAGCAGCTCCCGTGGCCCGGGCGGTGAGCAGTACTTC. Its protein product is CASSSRGPGGEQYF.

The chain combines TRBV28 with TRBJ1-1, with a possible D match to TRBD1 (6 bases). V gave up 6 bases and J gave up 9 bases, with 17 bases separating them. CDR3 length: 13 amino acids. Germline CDR1 and CDR2: MDHEN and SYDVKM. CDR3 nucleotides: TGTGCCAGCAGGTCACCAGACGGACAGAAAGCTTTCTTT. Its protein is CASRSPDGQKAFF.

To note about this clonotype: A read error is possible here, since a much larger clone lies one base away. J is TRBJ2-7 and V is TRBV28; the D is unclear. The CDR3 is made up of 13 amino acids. Per the germline V gene, CDR1 is MDHEN and CDR2 is SYDVKM. CDR3 sequence (DNA): TGTGCCAGCAGCCCCCCCGATACCTACGGGCAGTACTTC. It translates to CASSPPDTYGQYF.

The rearrangement uses TRBV24-1 and TRBJ2-1; 11 bases map to TRBD2. V shed 3 bases and J 8 bases; nucleotides not matched to a gene: 14. This CDR3 comprises 18 residues. CDR1 is KGHDR, CDR2 SFDVKD, per germline. The CDR3 DNA follows: TGTGCCACCAGTGATATGGGGACTAGCGGCTCCCGAGTCGATGAGCAGTTCTTC. Translation gives CATSDMGTSGSRVDEQFF.